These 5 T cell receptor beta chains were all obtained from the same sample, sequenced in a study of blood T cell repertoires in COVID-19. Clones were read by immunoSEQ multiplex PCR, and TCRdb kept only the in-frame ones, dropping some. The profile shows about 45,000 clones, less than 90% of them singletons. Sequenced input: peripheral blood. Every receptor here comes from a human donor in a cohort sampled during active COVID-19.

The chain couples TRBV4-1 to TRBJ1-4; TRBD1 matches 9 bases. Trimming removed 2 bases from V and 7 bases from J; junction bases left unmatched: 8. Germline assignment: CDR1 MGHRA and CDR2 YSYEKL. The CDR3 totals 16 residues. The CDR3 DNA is TGCGCCAGCAGCCAACAGGACAGGGGTGGTGGTGAAAAACTGTTTTTT. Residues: CASSQQDRGGGEKLFF.

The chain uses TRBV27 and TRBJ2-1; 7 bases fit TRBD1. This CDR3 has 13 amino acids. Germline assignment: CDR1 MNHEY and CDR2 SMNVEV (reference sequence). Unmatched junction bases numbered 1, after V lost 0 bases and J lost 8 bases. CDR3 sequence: CASSLSGGHEQFF. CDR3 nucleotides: TGTGCCAGCAGTTTATCAGGGGGCCATGAGCAGTTCTTC.

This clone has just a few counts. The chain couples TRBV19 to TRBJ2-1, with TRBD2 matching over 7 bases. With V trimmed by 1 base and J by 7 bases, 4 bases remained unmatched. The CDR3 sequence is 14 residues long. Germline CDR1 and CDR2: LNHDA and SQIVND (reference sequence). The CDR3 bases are TGTGCCAGTAGTATAGGGGGAGGGAGTAATGAGCAGTTCTTC. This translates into CASSIGGGSNEQFF.

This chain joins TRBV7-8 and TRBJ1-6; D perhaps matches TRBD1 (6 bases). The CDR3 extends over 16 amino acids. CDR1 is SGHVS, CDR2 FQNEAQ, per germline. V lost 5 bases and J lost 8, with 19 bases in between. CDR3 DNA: TGTGCCAGCAGCCCCCAGACAGGATCCGGGGATTCACCCCTCCACTTT. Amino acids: CASSPQTGSGDSPLHF.

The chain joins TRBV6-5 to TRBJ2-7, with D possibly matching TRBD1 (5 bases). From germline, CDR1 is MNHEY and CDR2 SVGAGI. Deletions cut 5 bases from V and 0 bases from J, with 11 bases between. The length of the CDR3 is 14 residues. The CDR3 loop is CASSTDIYSYEQYF. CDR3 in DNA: TGTGCCAGCAGTACGGACATCTACTCCTACGAGCAGTACTTC.